The 2 T cell receptor beta chains below all came from one sample that was sequenced in a study of identifying expanded T cells in peripheral blood. Clones were sequenced by immunoSEQ multiplex PCR, and TCRdb holds only the in-frame ones, with some missing. The sample yields about 100,000 clones, about 90% seen once. Sequencing input: blood. These receptors were collected from a person aged 18 to 69 in good health.

This chain joins TRBV18 and TRBJ1-2; perhaps TRBD1 as D (5 bases). Germline CDR1 KGHSH, CDR2 LQKENI. V was pared by 1 base and J by 8 bases, with 17 bases between. The CDR3 is 15 residues long. CDR3 DNA: TGTGCCAGCTCACCACTAACTGGGCAGGGCGGAGGCTACACCTTC. Protein product: CASSPLTGQGGGYTF.

The rearrangement links TRBV15 to TRBJ2-3; perhaps TRBD2 as D (6 bases). This CDR3 has 13 residues. Germline V CDR1 and CDR2: LNHNV, YYDKDF (reference sequence). V lost 4 bases and J lost 5, with 10 bases in between. CDR3 bases: TGTGCCACCAGCAATACAGCGGGAGATACGCAGTATTTT. It is translated as CATSNTAGDTQYF. The whole variable domain, filled in from reference TRBV15 and TRBJ2-3, reads DAMVIQNPRYQVTQFGKPVTLSCSQTLNHNVMYWYQQKSSQAPKLLFHYYDKDFNNEADTPDNFQSRRPNTSFCFLDIRSPGLGDTAMYLCATSNTAGDTQYFGPGTRLTVL.